Presented here are 21 T cell receptor beta chains from one specimen sequenced in a study of vaccination and CD4 T cells after COVID-19. These receptors' targets are unknown. The assay that was used to sequence DNA from cultured CD4+ T cells was the Oncomine TCR Beta short-read assay. Cultures of CD4+ T cells served as the source for extracting genomic DNA. TCRdb passed the PCR reads through MiXCR, listing each CDR3 protein once. The repertoire holds around 11,000 distinct CDR3 sequences, with almost 40% as singletons. Documented treatment: roughly 11-day PBMC culture with coronavirus spike peptide pools or control peptides (ViraFEST assay). CD4+ T lymphocytes from the unexposed donor were collected before the COVID-19 pandemic (2011-2018). The sequenced sample consisted of CD4+ T cells from blood, cultured in vitro. These TCRs come from a human donor in good health.

The gene calls are TRBV27 and TRBJ2-5; TRBD1 matches 7 bases. Germline-derived CDR1 and CDR2 are MNHEY and SMNVEV (reference sequence). The CDR3 has 13 amino acids. V gave up 5 bases and J gave up 2 bases; unmatched junction bases: 2. CDR3 sequence reads: CASSTRGQETQYF. CDR3 bases: TGTGCCAGCAGTACCAGGGGGCAAGAGACCCAGTACTTC.

CDR3 residues: CSAGVSGQELREQFF. Written as DNA, the CDR3 is TGCAGTGCCGGGGTGTCGGGACAAGAGCTTCGAGAGCAGTTCTTC. The chain recombines TRBV20-1 with TRBJ2-1, with a weak D call TRBD1 (6 bases). Trimming shortened V by 6 bases and J by 10 bases, and 25 bases separated the two germline ends. CDR1 and CDR2 (germline): DFQATT, SNEGSKA (reference sequence). The CDR3 spans 15 residues.

This clonotype was counted between two and nine times. In DNA, the CDR3 is TGTGCCACCAGTGATCCTGGCTTGGGCGATACGCAGTATTTT. Amino acids: CATSDPGLGDTQYF. This rearrangement joins TRBV24-1 to TRBJ2-3; D is undetermined. The germline V gene encodes CDR1 KGHDR and CDR2 SFDVKD. With 3 bases removed from V and 6 bases from J, the gap between germline ends came to 12 bases. This CDR3 has 14 amino acids.

This chain connects TRBV27 to TRBJ1-1; unclear D gene. Germline-derived CDR1 and CDR2 are MNHEY and SMNVEV (reference sequence). This CDR3 comprises 14 residues. V was trimmed by 7 bases and J by 1 base, leaving 13 bases between them. The CDR3 here is CASKTMGRNTEAFF. CDR3 coding DNA: TGTGCCAGCAAAACAATGGGGAGGAACACTGAAGCTTTCTTT.

The V gene is TRBV5-1, the J gene TRBJ2-3; TRBD2 aligns across 8 bases. CDR3 length: 16 residues. Germline V lookup: CDR1 SGHRS, CDR2 YFSETQ. J gave up 6 bases and V 1 base, and 10 bases lay outside the gene matches. CDR3 sequence reads: CASSLFLREGPDTQYF. The DNA for the CDR3 is TGCGCCAGCAGCTTGTTTCTTCGGGAGGGCCCCGATACGCAGTATTTT.

The CDR3, as DNA: TGCGCCAGCAGCCAAGGACGACTGCGGGCGGGCCGCGGAGAGACCCAGTACTTC. The encoded protein is CASSQGRLRAGRGETQYF. The J gene is TRBJ2-5, the V gene TRBV4-3; D might be TRBD2 (5 bases). CDR1 is LGHNA and CDR2 is YSLEER in the germline V gene. This CDR3 has 18 amino acids. The V gene lost 1 base and the J gene lost 4 bases, with 22 bases spanning the gap.

This clonotype occurred a few times. The chain employs TRBV29-1 and TRBJ1-1; TRBD1 is a possible D gene (5 bases). Germline V gene lookup returns CDR1 SQVTM and CDR2 ANQGSEA. V was pared by 4 bases and J by 0 bases, with 9 bases between. This CDR3 has 13 residues. CDR3 sequence: CSVGWGLNTEAFF. The CDR3 DNA reads TGCAGCGTTGGTTGGGGACTGAACACTGAAGCTTTCTTT.

In this sample, this clonotype turned up a few times. The chain couples TRBV7-9 to TRBJ1-5, with TRBD1 as a possible D gene (6 bases). The CDR3 covers 15 residues. V lost 5 bases and J 0 bases, leaving 11 bases between the germline ends. Germline CDR1 reads SEHNR; CDR2 reads FQNEAQ (reference sequence). In DNA, the CDR3 is TGTGCCAGCAGCGCCGAAGGGGGTAGCAATCAGCCCCAGCATTTT. It is translated as CASSAEGGSNQPQHF.

The chain is built from TRBV4-2 and TRBJ1-6, with 9 positions matching TRBD1. CDR1 is LGHNA and CDR2 is YNFKEQ in the germline V gene. The CDR3 sequence is 16 residues long. V trimming: 0 bases; J trimming: 9 bases; junction bases outside the gene matches: 6. The CDR3 sequence is CASSQDRGTGSSPLHF. CDR3 nucleotide sequence: TGTGCCAGCAGCCAAGATCGGGGGACAGGGAGTTCACCCCTCCACTTT.

This clonotype showed up just a few times. The chain recombines TRBV7-2 with TRBJ2-7, with 8 bases lining up with TRBD2. CDR3 length equals 15 residues. Germline loops: CDR1 SGHTA, CDR2 FQGNSA. Losses at the gene ends were 8 bases for V and 7 bases for J; bases not matched to a gene: 16. Here the CDR3 reads CASVDGRANNYEQYF. The CDR3 DNA sequence: TGTGCCAGCGTCGACGGGAGGGCCAACAACTATGAGCAGTACTTC. The entire variable domain, with the rest obtained from reference TRBV7-2 and TRBJ2-7, is as follows: GAGVSQSPSNKVTEKGKDVELRCDPISGHTALYWYRQSLGQGLEFLIYFQGNSAPDKSGLPSDRFSAERTGGSVSTLTIQRTQQEDSAVYLCASVDGRANNYEQYFGPGTRLTVT.

This sequence joins TRBV27 and TRBJ1-5; D is uncertain. The germline V and J ends were trimmed by 3 bases and 6 bases, with 6 bases remaining between them. Germline V gives CDR1 MNHEY, CDR2 SMNVEV (reference sequence). This CDR3 spans 12 amino acids. CDR3 sequence (DNA): TGTGCCAGCAGTTTGCTTGGTCAGCCCCAGCATTTT. The encoded protein is CASSLLGQPQHF.

The chain recombines TRBV11-3 with TRBJ2-2, with 10 bases identical to TRBD1. CDR1 and CDR2 from the germline V gene are SGHNT and YENEEA. V shed 1 base and J 6 bases; nucleotides not matched to a gene: 5. This CDR3 spans 16 amino acids. The CDR3 sequence: CASSLGQGARSGELFF. The CDR3 DNA sequence: TGTGCCAGCAGCTTAGGACAGGGGGCGCGGTCCGGGGAGCTGTTTTTT. Full variable domain (rest looked up from reference TRBV11-3 and TRBJ2-2): EAGVVQSPRYKIIEKKQPVAFWCNPISGHNTLYWYLQNLGQGPELLIRYENEEAVDDSQLPKDRFSAERLKGVDSTLKIQPAELGDSAVYLCASSLGQGARSGELFFGEGSRLTVL.

This clonotype appeared a few times. V gene TRBV7-8 combines with J gene TRBJ2-2; D is unresolved. V was shortened by 4 bases and J by 0 bases, with 15 bases between the two germline ends. From germline, CDR1 is SGHVS and CDR2 FQNEAQ. The CDR3 spans 17 residues. The CDR3 loop is CASSSTRLAANTGELFF. CDR3 nucleotide sequence: TGTGCCAGCAGCTCCACCAGACTGGCGGCGAACACCGGGGAGCTGTTTTTT.

V usage is TRBV4-1 and J usage is TRBJ1-2; maybe TRBD1 (6 bases). Trimming stripped 3 bases from V and 7 bases from J, with 15 bases between. The CDR3 has 14 amino acids. Per germline, CDR1 MGHRA and CDR2 YSYEKL. The CDR3 nucleotides are TGCGCCAGCAGCCACCTCACAGGGATGGGTGGCTACACCTTC. Protein sequence: CASSHLTGMGGYTF.

This chain uses TRBV6-5 with TRBJ2-7, with D uncertain. V lost 2 bases and J 5 bases, leaving 13 bases between the germline ends. The CDR3 runs 14 residues. Germline V CDR1 and CDR2: MNHEY, SVGAGI. In DNA form, the CDR3 reads TGTGCCAGCAGTTACGACCTACCCGGCCACGAGCAGTACTTC. This encodes CASSYDLPGHEQYF.

This rearrangement joins TRBV28 to TRBJ1-2, with 9 bases identical to TRBD1. The CDR3 length is 13 residues. The V gene end was trimmed by 4 bases and the J gene end by 8 bases; junction bases not matched to a gene: 5. Germline CDR1 is MDHEN and CDR2 is SYDVKM. The CDR3 loop is CASSSPDRGGYTF. CDR3 sequence (DNA): TGTGCCAGCAGTTCACCGGACAGGGGAGGCTACACCTTC.

The gene calls are TRBV4-2 and TRBJ2-3; D is unclear. Trimming pared 6 bases from V and 2 bases from J, leaving 12 bases between. CDR1 is LGHNA, CDR2 YNFKEQ, per germline. The CDR3 is 14 amino acids. The CDR3 loop is CASSPAVPTDTQYF. In DNA, the CDR3 is TGTGCCAGCAGTCCGGCAGTTCCCACAGATACGCAGTATTTT.

This clonotype showed up just a few times. The chain couples TRBV19 to TRBJ2-1, with D perhaps matching TRBD1 or TRBD2 (5 bases each). The ends were cut back, 3 bases at V and 5 bases at J, with 14 bases in the middle. Germline CDR1 LNHDA, CDR2 SQIVND (reference sequence). The CDR3 extends over 15 amino acids. CDR3 in amino acids: CASSMRAGSDNEQFF. The CDR3 region has the DNA TGTGCCAGTAGTATGAGGGCAGGGAGCGACAATGAGCAGTTCTTC.

In DNA form, the CDR3 reads TGTGCCAGCAGCTTACGCCGGGGGGGGACACGCTCCGGGGAGCTGTTTTTT. Amino acid sequence: CASSLRRGGTRSGELFF. The rearrangement links TRBV7-9 to TRBJ2-2; 8 positions match TRBD2. Germline CDR1 is SEHNR and CDR2 is FQNEAQ (reference sequence). V lost 2 bases, J lost 6 bases, and 11 bases stayed unmatched. The CDR3 is 17 amino acids.

The chain combines TRBV20-1 with TRBJ2-1, with 8 bases fitting TRBD2. Germline V CDR1 and CDR2: DFQATT, SNEGSKA (reference sequence). This CDR3 region has 14 residues. The ends lost 7 bases at V and 2 bases at J; junction bases unmatched: 7. CDR3 nucleotides: TGCAGTGTTACCGGACTAGCCACCTACAATGAGCAGTTCTTC. It yields the protein CSVTGLATYNEQFF.

The sample holds one count of this clonotype. The rearrangement links TRBV6-2 or TRBV6-3 to TRBJ2-4, with 7 bases identical to TRBD2. V was pared by 5 bases and J by 0 bases, with 4 bases of the junction left unmatched. Germline V gene lookup returns CDR1 MNHEY and CDR2 SVGEGT. The CDR3 length is 15 residues. CDR3 DNA: TGTGCCAGCAGTCTCACGGGGGGAGCCAAAAACATTCAGTACTTC. Protein: CASSLTGGAKNIQYF.